The sequence of this T cell receptor beta chain was determined in a study of blood T cells in healthy people across ages. This clonotype was detected ten times or more. The length of the CDR3 is 11 residues. Germline CDR1 and CDR2: MDHEN and SYDVKM. V lost 3 bases to trimming and J lost 3 bases, with 3 bases between them. Next came a second PCR, run for roughly 6 to 11 cycles, which used a sample-barcoded 5' primer along with a J-beta primer mix. TCRdb independently ran MiXCR on the 5' RACE reads; one entry per CDR3 protein. The sample has some 760,000 distinct CDR3 sequences, roughly 25% seen once. These data are also associated with another study on T cells of mothers and their children.

The sequencing input was blood. The chain couples TRBV28 to TRBJ2-7; D unclear. This TCR was sampled from a boy younger than 18 in good health. CDR3 amino acids: CASSFLYEQYF. The CDR3 DNA reads TGTGCCAGCAGTTTCCTCTACGAGCAGTACTTC.